Listed here are 24 T cell receptor beta chains from one sample, sequenced in a study of blood T cell repertoires in COVID-19. Generated by immunoSEQ multiplex PCR, the TCRdb table keeps only in-frame clones and is missing some. The sample consists of 330,000 or so clones, 92% of them appearing once. The sequencing input was PBMCs or T cells enriched from blood (not recorded which). These receptors all come from a woman under 40 who had recovered from COVID-19.

The chain combines TRBV9 with TRBJ2-5; 7 bases match TRBD2. Germline CDR1 and CDR2: SGDLS and YYNGEE. J lost 0 bases, V lost 3 bases, and 8 bases had no gene match. The CDR3 consists of 16 residues. The CDR3 nucleotides read TGTGCCAGCAGCGGGTCGGTCGGGGGGTACCAAGAGACCCAGTACTTC. Amino acids: CASSGSVGGYQETQYF. Full variable domain (remainder filled in from reference TRBV9 and TRBJ2-5): DSGVTQTPKHLITATGQRVTLRCSPRSGDLSVYWYQQSLDQGLQFLIQYYNGEERAKGNILERFSAQQFPDLHSELNLSSLELGDSALYFCASSGSVGGYQETQYFGPGTRLLVL.

The chain has TRBV28 and TRBJ2-7, with TRBD2 identical over 8 bases. Germline CDR1 is MDHEN and CDR2 is SYDVKM. The trim removed 8 bases at V and 5 bases at J, leaving 14 bases unmatched. The CDR3 has 15 amino acids. In DNA form, the CDR3 reads TGTGCCAGCTACCGGATAGCAGCGGGAGATAACGAGCAGTACTTC. It encodes CASYRIAAGDNEQYF.

V usage is TRBV5-6 and J usage is TRBJ1-2, with 7 bases aligning to TRBD1. CDR3 size: 14 residues. After removal of 5 bases from V and 3 bases from J, the junction contained 7 bases not matched to a gene. The germline CDR1 and CDR2 sequences are SGHDT and YYEEEE. CDR3 nucleotide sequence: TGTGCCAGCAGTACGAGACAGGGCGACTATGGCTACACCTTC. The encoded protein is CASSTRQGDYGYTF.

CDR3 loop: CASSSPGTLKDSPLHF. CDR3 nucleotides: TGTGCCAGCAGCTCTCCCGGGACATTGAAGGATTCACCCCTCCACTTT. The V gene is TRBV7-9, the J gene TRBJ1-6; possibly TRBD1 for D (6 bases). V lost 4 bases and J 8 bases, leaving 18 bases between the germline ends. This CDR3 has 16 amino acids. The germline V gene has CDR1 SEHNR and CDR2 FQNEAQ (reference sequence).

The chain uses TRBV5-1 and TRBJ2-2; D unclear. Trimming removed 0 bases from V and 6 bases from J, with 15 bases in between. Germline V gene data show CDR1 as SGHRS and CDR2 as YFSETQ. The CDR3 is made up of 16 amino acids. The CDR3 loop reads CASSLGPGSSAGELFF. As DNA, the CDR3 is TGCGCCAGCAGCTTGGGGCCAGGAAGTAGTGCCGGGGAGCTGTTTTTT.

Here the CDR3 reads CASRGQMNTEAFF. In DNA form, the CDR3 reads TGTGCCAGCAGGGGGCAGATGAACACTGAAGCTTTCTTT. The rearrangement joins TRBV7-9 to TRBJ1-1; D is perhaps TRBD1 (5 bases). Trimming stripped 6 bases from V and 0 bases from J, with 8 bases between. Germline V gene lookup returns CDR1 SEHNR and CDR2 FQNEAQ (reference sequence). The CDR3 has 13 amino acids.

The V call is TRBV30, the J call TRBJ1-1; D not resolved. This CDR3 has 12 amino acids. Trimming took 3 bases from V and 1 from J, leaving 6 bases between them. Germline lookup yields CDR1 GTSNPN and CDR2 SVGIG (reference sequence). The CDR3 loop is CAWRLRNTEAFF. The CDR3 nucleotides read TGTGCCTGGAGGTTGCGGAACACTGAAGCTTTCTTT.

This sequence joins TRBV11-3 and TRBJ2-5; no clear D. V was shortened by 4 bases and J by 2 bases, with 2 bases between the two germline ends. This CDR3 has 11 residues. Germline loops: CDR1 SGHNT, CDR2 YENEEA. The CDR3 bases are TGTGCCAGCAGCTCTCAAGAGACCCAGTACTTC. This gives the protein CASSSQETQYF. Together with reference TRBV11-3 and TRBJ2-5, the CDR3 gives the full variable domain: EAGVVQSPRYKIIEKKQPVAFWCNPISGHNTLYWYLQNLGQGPELLIRYENEEAVDDSQLPKDRFSAERLKGVDSTLKIQPAELGDSAVYLCASSSQETQYFGPGTRLLVL.

The V and J genes are TRBV13 and TRBJ1-3; 7 positions match TRBD1. V lost 2 bases and J lost 0; bases outside the gene matches: 4. Germline V lookup: CDR1 PRHDT, CDR2 FYEKMQ (reference sequence). CDR3 length: 16 residues. CDR3: CASSLWGQSSGNTIYF. The CDR3 nucleotides are TGTGCCAGCAGCTTATGGGGACAGAGCTCTGGAAACACCATATATTTT. Using reference TRBV13 and TRBJ1-3 for the parts outside the CDR3, the full variable domain is AAGVIQSPRHLIKEKRETATLKCYPIPRHDTVYWYQQGPGQDPQFLISFYEKMQSDKGSIPDRFSAQQFSDYHSELNMSSLELGDSALYFCASSLWGQSSGNTIYFGEGSWLTVV.

The chain couples TRBV6-2 or TRBV6-3 to TRBJ1-1, with 8 bases that match TRBD1. V lost 6 bases to trimming and J lost 1 base; unmatched junction nucleotides: 7. Germline V lookup: CDR1 MNHEY, CDR2 SVGEGT. This CDR3 contains 15 residues. The CDR3 here is CASSLRGLTNTEAFF. CDR3 DNA sequence: TGTGCCAGCAGCCTCAGGGGGCTTACGAACACTGAAGCTTTCTTT.

The chain carries TRBV4-1 and TRBJ2-2; D might be TRBD2 (5 bases). The CDR3 is 16 residues long. Trimming took off 1 base at V and 4 bases at J, with 13 bases between the two ends. The germline gives CDR1 MGHRA, CDR2 YSYEKL. CDR3 region: CASSQGTPISTGELFF. CDR3 in DNA: TGCGCCAGCAGCCAAGGGACTCCCATATCCACCGGGGAGCTGTTTTTT.

This clone was counted a single time. The genes are TRBV11-2 and TRBJ2-3; the D gene is possibly TRBD1 (5 bases). Germline CDR1 SGHAT, CDR2 FQNNGV. Trimming took 4 bases from V and 4 from J, leaving 6 bases between them. The CDR3 is 12 amino acids. The CDR3 spells CASSSGSDTQYF. CDR3 DNA: TGTGCCAGCAGCTCAGGGTCAGATACGCAGTATTTT.

V and J are TRBV29-1 and TRBJ2-3, with TRBD1 as a possible D gene (6 bases). Trimming took off 4 bases at V and 0 bases at J, with 8 bases between the two ends. Germline V gene lookup returns CDR1 SQVTM and CDR2 ANQGSEA. CDR3 length: 13 residues. In nucleotides, the CDR3 is TGCAGCGTTGGTGACAGGAGCACAGATACGCAGTATTTT. Its translation is CSVGDRSTDTQYF.

The chain employs TRBV4-3 and TRBJ2-5; no definite D call. CDR1 is LGHNA, CDR2 YSLEER, per germline. The CDR3 loop spans 13 amino acids. V lost 0 bases, J lost 5 bases, and 7 bases lay in between. The CDR3 region has the DNA TGCGCCAGCAGCCAAGACAGTTGGGAGACCCAGTACTTC. Amino acids: CASSQDSWETQYF.

V usage is TRBV7-6 and J usage is TRBJ2-2; 10 nucleotides agree with TRBD1. V shed 11 bases, J shed 3 bases, and the junction held 3 bases outside the gene matches. The CDR3 is 13 amino acids. Per germline, CDR1 SGHVS and CDR2 FNYEAQ. CDR3 amino acids: CAGGTGDTGELFF. The CDR3 bases are TGTGCCGGGGGGACAGGGGACACCGGGGAGCTGTTTTTT.

V and J are TRBV5-8 and TRBJ1-5; a weak D match, TRBD1 (6 bases). This CDR3 contains 15 residues. V lost 3 bases, J lost 3 bases, and 13 bases lay in between. Germline values: CDR1 SGHTS, CDR2 YDEGEE. The CDR3 sequence: CASSSGQRFNQPQHF. The DNA for the CDR3 is TGTGCCAGCAGCTCAGGACAGAGGTTCAATCAGCCCCAGCATTTT.

There are a few counts of this clone. The rearrangement joins TRBV4-1 to TRBJ1-3; 7 bases map to TRBD1. Losses at the gene ends were 2 bases for V and 6 bases for J; bases not matched to a gene: 4. This CDR3 has 14 amino acids. CDR1 and CDR2 from the germline V gene are MGHRA and YSYEKL. CDR3 DNA sequence: TGCGCCAGCAGCCAAACAGGGGTCGTAAACACCATATATTTT. The encoded protein is CASSQTGVVNTIYF.

The rearrangement uses TRBV2 and TRBJ1-6, with a possible D match to TRBD1 (5 bases). The V gene lost 4 bases and the J gene lost 7 bases, with 8 bases spanning the gap. The CDR3 totals 13 residues. Looked up from germline, CDR1 is SNHLY and CDR2 is FYNNEI. The chain's CDR3 is CASSARQNSPLHF. The DNA for the CDR3 is TGTGCCAGCAGTGCCCGACAGAATTCACCCCTCCACTTT.

This clone was seen just once. The V call is TRBV7-8, the J call TRBJ2-3, with D tentatively TRBD2 (6 bases). Germline V CDR1 and CDR2: SGHVS, FQNEAQ. V lost 8 bases to trimming and J lost 0 bases, with 24 bases between them. There are 18 residues in the CDR3. The CDR3 nucleotides are TGTGCCAGCCGAAGAGGGTGGGTTAGCGGAACTAGCACAGATACGCAGTATTTT. Amino acids: CASRRGWVSGTSTDTQYF.

The V gene is TRBV2, the J gene TRBJ2-1; TRBD2 might be the D (6 bases). Deletions cut 11 bases from V and 0 bases from J, with 14 bases between. There are 14 residues in the CDR3. Germline CDR1 SNHLY, CDR2 FYNNEI. CDR3 nucleotide sequence: TGTGCCGGGACCCGGGACTCCTCCTACAATGAGCAGTTCTTC. Translation gives CAGTRDSSYNEQFF.

A single count supports this clone. The V and J genes are TRBV14 and TRBJ2-4, with 10 bases fitting TRBD1. This CDR3 region has 18 residues. V lost 1 base to trimming and J lost 3 bases; unmatched junction nucleotides: 9. Germline CDR1 reads SGHDN; CDR2 reads FVKESK. CDR3 sequence: CASSQGPGQGLDKNIQYF. Here the CDR3 DNA reads TGTGCCAGCAGCCAAGGACCGGGACAGGGGTTGGACAAAAACATTCAGTACTTC.

The chain is built from TRBV24-1 and TRBJ1-5; 10 bases fit TRBD1. Per the germline V gene, CDR1 is KGHDR and CDR2 is SFDVKD. Unmatched junction bases numbered 3, after V lost 8 bases and J lost 3 bases. The CDR3 is 14 amino acids. The CDR3 spells CATTGTGDNQPQHF. The CDR3, as DNA: TGTGCCACCACCGGGACAGGGGACAATCAGCCCCAGCATTTT.

CDR3 sequence reads: CASSSPSRHTGELFF. DNA of the CDR3: TGTGCCAGCAGCTCCCCGTCGCGTCACACCGGGGAGCTGTTTTTT. The V gene is TRBV13, the J gene TRBJ2-2, with D unclear. The CDR3 length is 15 residues. The germline CDR1 and CDR2 sequences are PRHDT and FYEKMQ (reference sequence). Between the trimmed V and J ends, which lost 4 bases and 3 bases, there was a span of 12 bases.

The V gene is TRBV19, the J gene TRBJ2-2, with 11 bases matching TRBD2. In germline, CDR1 is LNHDA, CDR2 SQIVND (reference sequence). V trimming: 7 bases; J trimming: 1 base; junction bases outside the gene matches: 5. The CDR3 is made up of 16 amino acids. The chain's CDR3 is CASNPGLAGNTGELFF. In DNA, the CDR3 is TGTGCCAGTAACCCCGGACTAGCGGGGAACACCGGGGAGCTGTTTTTT.